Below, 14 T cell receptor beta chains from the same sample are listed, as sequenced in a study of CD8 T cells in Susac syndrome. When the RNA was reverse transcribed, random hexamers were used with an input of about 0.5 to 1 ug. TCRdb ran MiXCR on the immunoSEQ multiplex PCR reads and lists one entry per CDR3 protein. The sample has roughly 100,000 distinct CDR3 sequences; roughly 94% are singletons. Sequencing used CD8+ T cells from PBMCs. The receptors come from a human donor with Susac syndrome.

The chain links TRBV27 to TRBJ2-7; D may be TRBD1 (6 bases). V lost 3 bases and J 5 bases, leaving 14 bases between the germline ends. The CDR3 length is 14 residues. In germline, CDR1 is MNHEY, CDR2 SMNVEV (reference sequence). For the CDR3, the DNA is TGTGCCAGCAGTTTGTCCGGACAGTTCCACGAGCAGTACTTC. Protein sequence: CASSLSGQFHEQYF.

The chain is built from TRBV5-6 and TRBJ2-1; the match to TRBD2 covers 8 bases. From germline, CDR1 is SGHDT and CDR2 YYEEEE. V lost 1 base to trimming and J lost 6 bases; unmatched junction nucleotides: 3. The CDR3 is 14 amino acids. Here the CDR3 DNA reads TGTGCCAGCAGCTTGCTGCGGGGGGCCAATGAGCAGTTCTTC. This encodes CASSLLRGANEQFF.

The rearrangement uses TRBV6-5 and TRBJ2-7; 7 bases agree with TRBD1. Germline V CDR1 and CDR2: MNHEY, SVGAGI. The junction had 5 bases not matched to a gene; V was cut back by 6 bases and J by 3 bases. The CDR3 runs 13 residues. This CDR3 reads CASSPDRDYEQYF. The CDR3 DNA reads TGTGCCAGCAGCCCCGACAGGGACTACGAGCAGTACTTC.

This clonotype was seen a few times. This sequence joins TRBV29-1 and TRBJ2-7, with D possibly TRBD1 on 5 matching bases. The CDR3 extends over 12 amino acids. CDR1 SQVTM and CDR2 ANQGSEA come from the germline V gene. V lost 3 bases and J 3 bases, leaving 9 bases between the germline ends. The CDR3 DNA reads TGCAGCGTTGAGGAAGGGGACTACGAGCAGTACTTC. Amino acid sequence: CSVEEGDYEQYF.

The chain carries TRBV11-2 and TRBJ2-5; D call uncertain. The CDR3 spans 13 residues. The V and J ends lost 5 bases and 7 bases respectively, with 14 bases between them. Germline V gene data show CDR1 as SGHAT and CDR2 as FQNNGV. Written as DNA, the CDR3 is TGTGCCAGCAGCCCCTCTGGCGCAGTGACCCAGTACTTC. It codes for CASSPSGAVTQYF.

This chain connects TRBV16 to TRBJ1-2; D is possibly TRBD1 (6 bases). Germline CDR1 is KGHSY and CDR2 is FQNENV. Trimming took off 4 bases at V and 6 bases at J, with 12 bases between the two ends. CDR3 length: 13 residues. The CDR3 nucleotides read TGTGCCAGCAGCCGCCGAGGGGGGGATGGCTACACCTTC. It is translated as CASSRRGGDGYTF.

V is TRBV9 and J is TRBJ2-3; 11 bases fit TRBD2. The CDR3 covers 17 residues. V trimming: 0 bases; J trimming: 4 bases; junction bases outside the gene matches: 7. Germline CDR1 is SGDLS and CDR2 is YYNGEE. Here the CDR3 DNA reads TGTGCCAGCAGCGTAGGGGCTAGCGGGGGGAACGCAGATACGCAGTATTTT. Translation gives CASSVGASGGNADTQYF. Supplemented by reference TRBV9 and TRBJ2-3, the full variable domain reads DSGVTQTPKHLITATGQRVTLRCSPRSGDLSVYWYQQSLDQGLQFLIQYYNGEERAKGNILERFSAQQFPDLHSELNLSSLELGDSALYFCASSVGASGGNADTQYFGPGTRLTVL.

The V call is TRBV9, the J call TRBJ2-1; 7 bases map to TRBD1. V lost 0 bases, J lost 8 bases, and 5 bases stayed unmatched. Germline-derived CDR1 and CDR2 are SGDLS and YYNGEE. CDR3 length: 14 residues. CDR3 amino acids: CASSVEGDRDEQFF. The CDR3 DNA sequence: TGTGCCAGCAGCGTAGAGGGCGACAGGGATGAGCAGTTCTTC.

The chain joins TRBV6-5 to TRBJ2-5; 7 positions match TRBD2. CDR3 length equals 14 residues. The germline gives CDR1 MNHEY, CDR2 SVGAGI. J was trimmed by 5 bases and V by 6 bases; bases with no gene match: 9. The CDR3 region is CASSPLGGEETQYF. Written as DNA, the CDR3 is TGTGCCAGCAGCCCCCTGGGGGGGGAGGAGACCCAGTACTTC.

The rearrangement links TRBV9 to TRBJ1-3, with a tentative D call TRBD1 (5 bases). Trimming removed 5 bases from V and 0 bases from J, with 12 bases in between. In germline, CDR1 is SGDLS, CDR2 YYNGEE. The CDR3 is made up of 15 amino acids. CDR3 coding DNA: TGTGCCAGCAGTCAGAGGGGCGGCTCTGGAAACACCATATATTTT. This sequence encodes CASSQRGGSGNTIYF.

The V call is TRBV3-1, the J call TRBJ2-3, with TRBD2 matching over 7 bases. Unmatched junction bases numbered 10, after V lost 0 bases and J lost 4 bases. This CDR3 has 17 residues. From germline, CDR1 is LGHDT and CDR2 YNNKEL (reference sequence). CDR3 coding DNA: TGTGCCAGCAGCCAAGATGTGAGACTAGCTATCGCAGATACGCAGTATTTT. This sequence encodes CASSQDVRLAIADTQYF.

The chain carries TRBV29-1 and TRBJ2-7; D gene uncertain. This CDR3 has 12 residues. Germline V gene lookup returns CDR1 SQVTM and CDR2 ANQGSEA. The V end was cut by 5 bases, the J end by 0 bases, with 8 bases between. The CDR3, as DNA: TGCAGCGTTATGGGCAGCTCCTACGAGCAGTACTTC. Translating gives CSVMGSSYEQYF.

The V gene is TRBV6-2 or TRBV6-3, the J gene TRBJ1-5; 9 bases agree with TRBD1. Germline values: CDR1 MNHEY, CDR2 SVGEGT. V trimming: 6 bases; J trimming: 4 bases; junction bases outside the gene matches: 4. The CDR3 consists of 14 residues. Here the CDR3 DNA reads TGTGCCAGCAGATTTGGACAGGGGAATCAGCCCCAGCATTTT. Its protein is CASRFGQGNQPQHF.

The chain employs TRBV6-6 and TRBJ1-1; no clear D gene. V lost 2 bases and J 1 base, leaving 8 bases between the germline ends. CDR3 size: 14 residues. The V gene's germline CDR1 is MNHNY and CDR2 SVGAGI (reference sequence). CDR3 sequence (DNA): TGTGCCAGCAGTTACCTGGCACCGAACACTGAAGCTTTCTTT. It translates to CASSYLAPNTEAFF.